The next 16 T cell receptor beta chains were all read from a single sample in a study of cytomegalovirus exposure and HLA in healthy donors. PCR primers comprised 60 Vbeta and 13 Jbeta primers. Sequencing used immunoSEQ multiplex PCR; TCRdb keeps in-frame clones, though not all of them. With 120,000 to 150,000 clones in the sample, the ten largest clones hold approximately 2.4%. Sequencing input: PBMCs. The receptors derive from a man aged 35-49 years in good health and CMV-seronegative.

The CDR3 spells CASSRLTSNTGELFF. As DNA, the CDR3 is TGTGCCAGTAGTAGACTAACTTCGAACACCGGGGAGCTGTTTTTT. The chain recombines TRBV19 with TRBJ2-2, with D maybe TRBD2 (5 bases). Germline V CDR1 and CDR2: LNHDA, SQIVND (reference sequence). V shed 4 bases and J shed 0 bases, with 9 bases lying between them. CDR3 length equals 15 residues.

J is TRBJ1-5 and V is TRBV10-3; the D is unclear. The germline CDR1 and CDR2 sequences are ENHRY and SYGVKD. There are 13 residues in the CDR3. V gave up 10 bases and J gave up 5 bases, with 15 bases separating them. In DNA form, the CDR3 reads TGTGCCACCAAATTAACTCAAGATCAGCCCCAGCATTTT. Its translation: CATKLTQDQPQHF.

The chain couples TRBV21-1 to TRBJ1-5; the table's TRBD1 call for D was not verified on the DNA. TRBV21-1 is a recognized pseudogene. The CDR3 runs to 13 residues. Written as DNA, the CDR3 is TGTGCCAGAGGGAACAGGGGGCACAGGCCCCAGCATTTT. Residues: CARGNRGHRPQHF.

The CDR3 region is CATYRRQGTNVLTF. The CDR3 region has the DNA TGTGCCACATATCGACGACAGGGTACCAACGTCCTGACTTTC. This sequence joins TRBV5-4 and TRBJ2-6; 7 nucleotides match TRBD1. Germline-derived CDR1 and CDR2 are SGHNT and YYREEE (reference sequence). V was clipped by 9 bases and J by 8 bases; unmatched bases: 11. The CDR3 is 14 amino acids. Full variable domain (rest looked up from reference TRBV5-4 and TRBJ2-6): ETGVTQSPTHLIKTRGQQVTLRCSSQSGHNTVSWYQQALGQGPQFIFQYYREEENGRGNFPPRFSGLQFPNYSSELNVNALELDDSALYLCATYRRQGTNVLTFGAGSRLTVL.

V and J are TRBV29-1 and TRBJ1-1; tentatively, D is TRBD1 (5 bases). The germline V and J ends were trimmed by 6 bases and 6 bases, with 8 bases remaining between them. Looked up from germline, CDR1 is SQVTM and CDR2 is ANQGSEA. The CDR3 sequence is 10 residues long. CDR3 region: CSVQGPEAFF. In DNA form, the CDR3 reads TGCAGCGTCCAGGGCCCTGAAGCTTTCTTT.

The genes are TRBV9 and TRBJ2-6; no clear D gene. The length of the CDR3 is 15 residues. Germline assignment: CDR1 SGDLS and CDR2 YYNGEE. V was clipped by 2 bases and J by 0 bases, with 6 bases between them. The DNA of the CDR3 is TGTGCCAGCAGCGTGGCCCACTCTGGGGCCAACGTCCTGACTTTC. As protein: CASSVAHSGANVLTF.

The genes are TRBV11-2 and TRBJ1-1; D not certain. Per germline, CDR1 SGHAT and CDR2 FQNNGV. The CDR3 loop spans 16 amino acids. V was trimmed by 0 bases and J by 5 bases, leaving 16 bases between them. This chain's CDR3 is CASSLEMGRLRTEAFF. CDR3 in DNA: TGTGCCAGCAGCTTAGAAATGGGGAGGTTGCGGACTGAAGCTTTCTTT.

The J gene is TRBJ1-5, the V gene TRBV12-5; 9 bases align to TRBD1. With 3 bases clipped from V and 4 bases from J, the junction kept 1 base outside the gene matches. This CDR3 spans 14 amino acids. Germline CDR1 is LGHNT and CDR2 is FRNRAP. CDR3 in amino acids: CASGLGQGNQPQHF. The CDR3 nucleotides are TGTGCTAGTGGTTTAGGACAGGGGAATCAGCCCCAGCATTTT.

The chain employs TRBV18 and TRBJ1-6; D possibly corresponds to TRBD1 (6 bases). CDR1 and CDR2 from the germline V gene are KGHSH and LQKENI. V was shortened by 3 bases and J by 3 bases, with 15 bases between the two germline ends. The CDR3 totals 17 residues. The CDR3 loop reads CASSPLGPRGYNSPLHF. CDR3 in DNA: TGTGCCAGCTCACCCCTGGGACCCAGGGGCTATAATTCACCCCTCCACTTT.

This chain uses TRBV11-2 with TRBJ2-3, with TRBD2 matching over 9 bases. This CDR3 has 17 amino acids. Germline V gives CDR1 SGHAT, CDR2 FQNNGV. The V segment lost 0 bases and the J segment 2 bases; nucleotides outside the gene matches: 6. Here the CDR3 reads CASSLEYGGGATDTQYF. As DNA, the CDR3 is TGTGCCAGCAGCTTAGAATACGGCGGGGGGGCCACAGATACGCAGTATTTT. Full variable domain (missing parts from reference TRBV11-2 and TRBJ2-3): EAGVAQSPRYKIIEKRQSVAFWCNPISGHATLYWYQQILGQGPKLLIQFQNNGVVDDSQLPKDRFSAERLKGVDSTLKIQPAKLEDSAVYLCASSLEYGGGATDTQYFGPGTRLTVL.

This chain joins TRBV10-3 and TRBJ1-2; tentatively, D is TRBD1 (5 bases). V lost 0 bases and J 1 base, leaving 6 bases between the germline ends. This CDR3 contains 14 residues. Germline loops: CDR1 ENHRY, CDR2 SYGVKD. As DNA, the CDR3 is TGTGCCATCAGTGAGTCACAGGTTAACTATGGCTACACCTTC. Its protein is CAISESQVNYGYTF.

The chain couples TRBV5-1 to TRBJ2-1; TRBD1 aligns across 11 bases. The CDR3 totals 15 residues. The V gene's germline CDR1 is SGHRS and CDR2 YFSETQ. V shed 7 bases, J shed 4 bases, and the junction held 7 bases outside the gene matches. The CDR3 spells CASCYRDRGYNEQFF. DNA for the CDR3: TGCGCCAGCTGCTACCGGGACAGGGGGTACAATGAGCAGTTCTTC.

V is TRBV7-2 and J is TRBJ2-3, with 11 bases that match TRBD2. The germline gives CDR1 SGHTA, CDR2 FQGNSA. Losses at the gene ends were 4 bases for V and 4 bases for J; bases not matched to a gene: 7. CDR3 size: 16 residues. The CDR3 reads CASSSLAGGPPDTQYF. The CDR3 DNA sequence: TGTGCCAGCAGCTCGTTAGCGGGGGGGCCGCCAGATACGCAGTATTTT.

This rearrangement joins TRBV10-3 to TRBJ1-2; D is possibly TRBD1 (6 bases). Trimming cost V 3 bases and J 4 bases, with 21 bases left between them. The CDR3 has 17 amino acids. Per germline, CDR1 ENHRY and CDR2 SYGVKD. The CDR3 here is CAISDTSKVGQGYGYTF. The DNA of the CDR3 is TGTGCCATCAGTGACACATCTAAAGTGGGACAAGGCTATGGCTACACCTTC.

Notes on this clone: Sequence at one end of the junction differs from germline and may be a read error. At the DNA level, this CDR3 is encoded by other sequences in the same sample as well. This chain joins TRBV6-4 and TRBJ2-3; D call uncertain. There are 15 residues in the CDR3. Germline V CDR1 and CDR2: MRHNA, SNTAGT. In nucleotides, the CDR3 is TGCGCCAGCAGTCCCTTGGGCTACCTCACAGATACGCAGTATTTT. Translation: CASSPLGYLTDTQYF.

The chain uses TRBV6-5 and TRBJ1-1, with D unresolved. The CDR3 totals 11 residues. Trimming took 7 bases from V and 2 from J, leaving 5 bases between them. Germline values: CDR1 MNHEY, CDR2 SVGAGI. Written as DNA, the CDR3 is TGTGCCAGCATCGTAAACACTGAAGCTTTCTTT. It specifies CASIVNTEAFF.